The source of this TCR beta chain is a study of blood T cell repertoires in COVID-19. Generated by immunoSEQ multiplex PCR, the TCRdb table keeps only in-frame clones and is missing some. The sample records more than 90,000 clones, approximately 86% being singletons. The CDR3 contains 16 residues. J gave up 0 bases and V 5 bases, and 9 bases lay outside the gene matches. From germline, CDR1 is SGHAT and CDR2 FQDESV (reference sequence). This clonotype originated in a man aged 35-49 years with acute or convalescent COVID-19. Sequencing input: peripheral blood. V gene TRBV11-1 combines with J gene TRBJ1-2; 7 positions match TRBD1. CDR3 DNA sequence: TGTGCCAGCAGCCCACGGACAGGCCGAGCTAACTATGGCTACACCTTC. It encodes CASSPRTGRANYGYTF.